This entry features one T cell receptor (beta chain) sequence. Germline CDR1 is SGHNT and CDR2 is YENEEA. The CDR3 spans 14 residues. The V segment lost 6 bases and the J segment 5 bases; nucleotides outside the gene matches: 5. As originally analysed: How many nucleated cells were present was estimated from reference gene primer amplification. Clones were sequenced by immunoSEQ multiplex PCR, and TCRdb holds only the in-frame ones, with some missing. The V and J calls and clone size were taken over from that table, and D and trimming were inferred from the DNA. Among about 170,000 clones listed, less than 90% were seen once. This sample stems from a study of blood T cell repertoires in COVID-19. Study background: Samples taken during acute and convalescent COVID-19 were collected in the United States, Italy and Spain.

Patients from Seattle were sampled longitudinally, starting during active infection. The receptor comes from an older woman with COVID-19, enrolled during active disease. V is TRBV11-3 and J is TRBJ2-2; 8 bases map to TRBD2. Sample: peripheral blood. The CDR3 loop is CASRGTSATGELFF. Here the CDR3 DNA reads TGTGCCAGCAGGGGGACTAGTGCGACCGGGGAGCTGTTTTTT.